The clone carrying this T cell receptor beta chain was recorded a few times. The record originates from a study of T cells in Graves' hyperthyroidism and ophthalmopathy. The CDR3 regions of TCR beta were amplified from RNA transcripts. TCR CDR3 regions were first amplified by RT-PCR with HTBI primers. Using its own MiXCR run on the multiplex PCR reads, TCRdb lists one record per CDR3 protein. Here the sample spans 690,000 or so distinct CDR3 sequences, under 20% being singletons. Per germline, CDR1 DFQATT and CDR2 SNEGSKA (reference sequence). V lost 7 bases and J lost 4; bases outside the gene matches: 1. The CDR3 spans 11 residues.

The clonotype comes from a woman in her forties or fifties with Graves' hyperthyroidism that later progressed to Graves' ophthalmopathy. The gene calls are TRBV20-1 and TRBJ1-2; 9 positions agree with TRBD1. The sequenced material came from blood. The CDR3 bases are TGCAGTGGACAGGGGGTCTATGGCTACACCTTC. It yields the protein CSGQGVYGYTF.